These 15 T cell receptor beta chains share one sample of origin, sequenced in a study of cytomegalovirus exposure and HLA in healthy donors. The PCR employed 60 Vbeta primers together with 13 Jbeta primers. Data came from immunoSEQ multiplex PCR; TCRdb stores just in-frame clones and leaves some out. Among about 200,000 clones listed, roughly 84% were seen once. Sequencing was carried out using PBMCs. The origin of the receptors is a man in his forties or fifties in good health and CMV-seronegative.

The chain recombines TRBV13 with TRBJ2-6; TRBD1 aligns across 10 bases. Germline CDR1 PRHDT, CDR2 FYEKMQ (reference sequence). The ends lost 5 bases at V and 2 bases at J; junction bases unmatched: 12. The CDR3 loop spans 19 amino acids. The CDR3 loop is CASSPSGTGVRPGANVLTF. As DNA, the CDR3 is TGTGCCAGCAGCCCCTCGGGGACAGGGGTTCGTCCTGGGGCCAACGTCCTGACTTTC.

The chain joins TRBV5-1 to TRBJ2-5; 11 nucleotides line up with TRBD1. Matching the DNA end better, TRBJ2-7 makes the J call doubtful. In germline, CDR1 is SGHRS, CDR2 YFSETQ. The CDR3 has 15 residues. This CDR3 is CASSLAGTGGHEQYF. The CDR3 nucleotides read TGCGCCAGCAGCTTGGCAGGGACAGGGGGTCACGAGCAGTACTTC.

This clone was observed a single time. V usage is TRBV30 and J usage is TRBJ2-5; 10 bases align to TRBD1. V dropped 0 bases and J dropped 5; count of bases not matched to a gene: 6. This CDR3 is 15 amino acids long. Germline CDR1 and CDR2: GTSNPN and SVGIG (reference sequence). The CDR3 protein is CAWSVTGGAEETQYF. CDR3 bases: TGTGCCTGGAGTGTGACAGGGGGCGCGGAGGAGACCCAGTACTTC. Combining the CDR3 with reference TRBV30 and TRBJ2-5 gives the whole variable domain SQTIHQWPATLVQPVGSPLSLECTVEGTSNPNLYWYRQAAGRGLQLLFYSVGIGQISSEVPQNLSASRPQDRQFILSSKKLLLSDSGFYLCAWSVTGGAEETQYFGPGTRLLVL.

CDR3: CASSLRGGGRYEQFF. The DNA of the CDR3 is TGTGCCAGCAGTTTGAGGGGAGGGGGGAGGTATGAGCAGTTCTTC. The V call is TRBV28, the J call TRBJ2-1; weak D call: TRBD2 (7 bases). Germline V gives CDR1 MDHEN, CDR2 SYDVKM. The CDR3 spans 15 residues. Trimming stripped 3 bases from V and 8 bases from J, with 17 bases between.

This sequence joins TRBV2 and TRBJ1-5; a weak D match, TRBD1 (5 bases). Germline-derived CDR1 and CDR2 are SNHLY and FYNNEI. V was cut by 0 bases and J by 6 bases, with 9 bases left in between. The CDR3 is 14 amino acids. The CDR3 DNA sequence: TGTGCCAGCAGTGAAGCACGGGGGTCTCAGCCCCAGCATTTT. This codes for CASSEARGSQPQHF.

This chain links TRBV4-1 with TRBJ2-7; perhaps TRBD2 as D (5 bases). Germline V lookup: CDR1 MGHRA, CDR2 YSYEKL. This CDR3 is built from 12 residues. V lost 4 bases, J lost 7 bases, and 11 bases lay in between. DNA for the CDR3: TGCGCCAGCAGCCCGCCCTCGGGAGAGCAGTACTTC. Protein: CASSPPSGEQYF.

V gene TRBV28 combines with J gene TRBJ2-5; a possible D gene is TRBD1 (5 bases). CDR3 size: 15 residues. Deletions cut 3 bases from V and 3 bases from J, with 14 bases between. CDR1 is MDHEN and CDR2 is SYDVKM in the germline V gene. The CDR3 is CASSFQGRKEETQYF. In DNA form, the CDR3 reads TGTGCCAGCAGTTTCCAGGGAAGAAAAGAAGAGACCCAGTACTTC.

The chain uses TRBV7-6 and TRBJ2-7; D perhaps matches TRBD1 (6 bases). The germline V and J ends were trimmed by 1 base and 7 bases, with 17 bases remaining between them. CDR1 is SGHVS and CDR2 is FNYEAQ in the germline V gene. This CDR3 region has 15 residues. The CDR3 nucleotides are TGTGCCAGCAGCTTAGGCTCCGGACAGACGGGGGAGCAGTACTTC. Translated: CASSLGSGQTGEQYF.

This chain connects TRBV7-9 to TRBJ2-7, with D perhaps TRBD2 (5 bases). V lost 5 bases, J lost 6 bases, and 14 bases lay in between. The CDR3 runs to 13 residues. Germline V gene data show CDR1 as SEHNR and CDR2 as FQNEAQ (reference sequence). The CDR3 bases are TGTGCCAGCAGCCCCCGGGTGGGGAGCGAGCAGTACTTC. This translates into CASSPRVGSEQYF.

This chain uses TRBV7-9 with TRBJ2-1; 11 bases line up with TRBD2. CDR1 and CDR2 (germline): SEHNR, FQNEAQ (reference sequence). V was clipped by 4 bases and J by 5 bases; unmatched bases: 7. This CDR3 is 16 amino acids long. This chain's CDR3 is CASSSLAGGPHNEQFF. The DNA of the CDR3 is TGTGCCAGCAGCTCCTTAGCGGGAGGGCCCCACAATGAGCAGTTCTTC.

The chain links TRBV15 to TRBJ2-5; 13 nucleotides agree with TRBD2. Germline CDR1 is LNHNV and CDR2 is YYDKDF (reference sequence). The CDR3 runs 19 residues. V was pared by 0 bases and J by 5 bases, with 12 bases of the junction left unmatched. This CDR3 reads CATSRERWTSGRGMETQYF. The CDR3 DNA is TGTGCCACCAGCAGAGAACGATGGACTAGCGGGAGAGGGATGGAGACCCAGTACTTC.

The chain uses TRBV19 and TRBJ2-1; the match to TRBD2 covers 12 bases. V gave up 4 bases and J gave up 8 bases; unmatched junction bases: 9. The CDR3 contains 16 residues. The germline CDR1 and CDR2 sequences are LNHDA and SQIVND (reference sequence). The CDR3 sequence is CASSTSGRANYDEQFF. The CDR3 DNA follows: TGTGCCAGTAGTACTAGCGGGAGGGCCAATTATGATGAGCAGTTCTTC.

This clone has only a few counts. The J gene is TRBJ1-1, the V gene TRBV30; D is ambiguous. The CDR3 runs 13 residues. V lost 1 base, J lost 7 bases, and 13 bases lay in between. Germline-derived CDR1 and CDR2 are GTSNPN and SVGIG (reference sequence). The CDR3 DNA reads as TGTGCCTGGAGTGGGAGGCCTCCCGGTGAAGCTTTCTTT. Its protein product is CAWSGRPPGEAFF.

CDR3: CSAPNSYEQYF. The CDR3, as DNA: TGCAGTGCCCCTAACTCCTACGAGCAGTACTTC. The chain employs TRBV20-1 and TRBJ2-5; D is unresolved. The closer fit of TRBJ2-7 to the DNA end suggests the J call may be wrong. The germline gives CDR1 DFQATT, CDR2 SNEGSKA (reference sequence). The CDR3 has 11 amino acids.

This clone occurred once. The chain is built from TRBV25-1 and TRBJ2-1; weak D call: TRBD1 (6 bases). The CDR3 is 16 residues long. Per the germline V gene, CDR1 is MGHDK and CDR2 is SYGVNS. V was cut by 3 bases and J by 3 bases, with 15 bases left in between. The chain's CDR3 is CASSDATGKDYNEQFF. The CDR3 DNA is TGTGCCAGCAGTGACGCCACAGGGAAGGACTACAATGAGCAGTTCTTC.